The text below deals with one T cell receptor beta chain. Study processing details: Reference gene primers were amplified, and this amplification served to estimate nucleated cell counts. Clones were sequenced by immunoSEQ multiplex PCR, and TCRdb holds only the in-frame ones, with some missing. V and J calls plus clone size are reproduced from that table; the DNA served to infer D and trimming. The profile shows 140,000 or so clones, approximately 84% of them singletons. This sample is drawn from a study of blood T cell repertoires in COVID-19. On the study more broadly: The United States, Italy and Spain were the sources of the acute and convalescent COVID-19 samples.

Germline CDR1 is LGHDT and CDR2 is YNNKEL (reference sequence). The CDR3 is 19 amino acids. Trimming left V 7 bases short and J 1 base short, with 25 bases between. Sequenced input: peripheral blood. The chain joins TRBV3-1 (or the pseudogene TRBV3-2) to TRBJ2-2; D is undetermined. The receptor's source is a human donor in a cohort sampled during active COVID-19. The CDR3 reads CASKWNRGSVLKNTGELFF. CDR3 coding DNA: TGTGCCAGCAAGTGGAATCGAGGCAGCGTCCTCAAGAACACCGGGGAGCTGTTTTTT.